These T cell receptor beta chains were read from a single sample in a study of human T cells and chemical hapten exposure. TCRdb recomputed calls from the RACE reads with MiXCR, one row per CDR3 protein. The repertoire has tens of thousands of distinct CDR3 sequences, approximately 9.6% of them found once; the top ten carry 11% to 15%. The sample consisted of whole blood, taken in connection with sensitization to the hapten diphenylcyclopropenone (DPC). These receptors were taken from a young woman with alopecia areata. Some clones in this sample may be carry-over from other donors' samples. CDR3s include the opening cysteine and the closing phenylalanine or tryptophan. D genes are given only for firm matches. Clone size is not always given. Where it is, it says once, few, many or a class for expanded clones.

CDR3aa: CSVDLSGVNNSPLHF
CDR3nt: TGCAGTGTCGACCTAAGTGGGGTAAATAATTCACCCCTCCACTTT
abundance: few
j_gene: TRBJ1-6
v_gene: TRBV20-1
d_gene: .

CDR3aa: CSALGASGIETQYF
CDR3nt: TGCAGTGCCTTGGGGGCTAGCGGAATAGAGACCCAGTACTTC
abundance: .
j_gene: TRBJ2-5
v_gene: TRBV20-1
d_gene: .

CDR3aa: CASRTGVFSGNTIYF
CDR3nt: TGTGCCAGCAGGACAGGCGTCTTCTCTGGAAACACCATATATTTT
abundance: few
j_gene: TRBJ1-3
v_gene: TRBV2
d_gene: .

CDR3aa: CASSLRTGGYNEQFF
CDR3nt: TGTGCCAGCAGCTTGCGGACAGGGGGTTACAATGAGCAGTTCTTC
abundance: .
j_gene: TRBJ2-1
v_gene: TRBV5-6
d_gene: TRBD1

CDR3aa: CAWSPSGVGETQYF
CDR3nt: TGTGCCTGGAGTCCCAGCGGGGTAGGAGAGACCCAGTACTTC
abundance: few
j_gene: TRBJ2-5
v_gene: TRBV30
d_gene: TRBD2

CDR3aa: CASSTWTGLLAQYF
CDR3nt: TGTGCCAGCAGCACTTGGACAGGCCTTTTGGCGCAGTATTTT
abundance: few
j_gene: TRBJ2-3
v_gene: TRBV7-9
d_gene: TRBD1

CDR3aa: CSARLGSEQYF
CDR3nt: TGCAGTGCCAGGCTAGGATCCGAGCAGTACTTC
abundance: many
j_gene: TRBJ2-7
v_gene: TRBV20-1
d_gene: .

CDR3aa: CASSLREANYGYTF
CDR3nt: TGTGCCAGTAGTCTCAGGGAAGCTAACTATGGCTACACCTTC
abundance: few
j_gene: TRBJ1-2
v_gene: TRBV19
d_gene: .

CDR3aa: CATRAGQNTGELFF
CDR3nt: TGTGCCACCAGAGCGGGACAAAACACCGGGGAGCTGTTTTTT
abundance: .
j_gene: TRBJ2-2
v_gene: TRBV27
d_gene: .

CDR3aa: CASSTDYSTDTQYF
CDR3nt: TGCGCCAGCAGCACGGACTACAGCACAGATACGCAGTATTTT
abundance: medium-sized
j_gene: TRBJ2-3
v_gene: TRBV5-1
d_gene: .

CDR3aa: CASSTWTGHTGELFF
CDR3nt: TGTGCCAGCAGTACCTGGACAGGGCACACCGGGGAGCTGTTTTTT
abundance: many
j_gene: TRBJ2-2
v_gene: TRBV28
d_gene: TRBD1

CDR3aa: CASRAGTDTQYF
CDR3nt: TGCGCCAGCAGGGCCGGCACAGATACGCAGTATTTT
abundance: many
j_gene: TRBJ2-3
v_gene: TRBV5-1
d_gene: .

CDR3aa: CASSRPLTVYGYTF
CDR3nt: TGTGCCAGCAGTAGACCCTTGACAGTCTATGGCTACACCTTC
abundance: few
j_gene: TRBJ1-2
v_gene: TRBV6-2/TRBV6-3
d_gene: .

CDR3aa: CASSILVGLAGQETQYF
CDR3nt: TGTGCCAGTAGTATCCTGGTAGGACTAGCGGGCCAAGAGACCCAGTACTTC
abundance: few
j_gene: TRBJ2-5
v_gene: TRBV19
d_gene: TRBD2

CDR3aa: CASSLGVGPSYEQYF
CDR3nt: TGTGCCAGCAGCTTAGGTGTGGGGCCTTCCTACGAGCAGTACTTC
abundance: .
j_gene: TRBJ2-7
v_gene: TRBV7-2
d_gene: .

CDR3aa: CASSPSTGVTDTQYF
CDR3nt: TGCGCCAGCAGTCCCTCGACAGGGGTGACAGATACGCAGTATTTT
abundance: many
j_gene: TRBJ2-3
v_gene: TRBV23-1
d_gene: TRBD1

CDR3aa: CASSAYSPWDRAYNEQFF
CDR3nt: TGTGCCAGCAGCGCCTATTCTCCATGGGACAGGGCATACAATGAGCAGTTCTTC
abundance: medium-sized
j_gene: TRBJ2-1
v_gene: TRBV7-2
d_gene: TRBD1

CDR3aa: CASNRSPDTGELFF
CDR3nt: TGTGCCAGTAATAGGTCTCCAGACACCGGGGAGCTGTTTTTT
abundance: many
j_gene: TRBJ2-2
v_gene: TRBV6-5
d_gene: .

CDR3aa: CASSGGAFAGELFF
CDR3nt: TGTGCCAGCAGTGGGGGGGCTTTCGCCGGGGAGCTGTTTTTT
abundance: few
j_gene: TRBJ2-2
v_gene: TRBV2
d_gene: .

CDR3aa: CASSPHRSSYNEQFF
CDR3nt: TGTGCCAGCAGCCCCCATAGAAGCTCCTACAATGAGCAGTTCTTC
abundance: .
j_gene: TRBJ2-1
v_gene: TRBV7-6
d_gene: .

CDR3aa: CASSYSRGAGASPLHF
CDR3nt: TGTGCCAGCAGTTACTCGAGGGGAGCAGGCGCTTCACCCCTCCACTTT
abundance: .
j_gene: TRBJ1-6
v_gene: TRBV6-5
d_gene: .

CDR3aa: CASSYSSSGRRKSTDTQYF
CDR3nt: TGTGCCAGCAGTTACTCGAGCTCTGGGCGGCGAAAAAGCACAGATACGCAGTATTTT
abundance: few
j_gene: TRBJ2-3
v_gene: TRBV6-2/TRBV6-3
d_gene: .

CDR3aa: CASSLAPLGKPQHF
CDR3nt: TGTGCCAGCAGTTTAGCCCCTCTGGGTAAGCCCCAGCATTTT
abundance: .
j_gene: TRBJ1-5
v_gene: TRBV28
d_gene: .

CDR3aa: CSVPPVSAETDTQYF
CDR3nt: TGCAGCGTCCCCCCGGTTAGCGCGGAGACAGATACGCAGTATTTT
abundance: .
j_gene: TRBJ2-3
v_gene: TRBV29-1
d_gene: .

CDR3aa: CASSADPQTGELFF
CDR3nt: TGTGCCAGCAGCGCCGACCCGCAGACCGGGGAGCTGTTTTTT
abundance: .
j_gene: TRBJ2-2
v_gene: TRBV5-4
d_gene: .

CDR3aa: CASSFGPYLGEQYF
CDR3nt: TGTGCCAGCAGTTTCGGGCCCTATCTGGGCGAGCAGTACTTC
abundance: .
j_gene: TRBJ2-7
v_gene: TRBV6-2/TRBV6-3
d_gene: .

CDR3aa: CASSPSPAYEQYF
CDR3nt: TGTGCCAGCAGTCCCAGCCCGGCGTACGAGCAGTACTTC
abundance: many
j_gene: TRBJ2-7
v_gene: TRBV7-6
d_gene: .

CDR3aa: CASSLTGASYNEQFF
CDR3nt: TGCGCCAGCAGCTTGACGGGGGCCTCCTACAATGAGCAGTTCTTC
abundance: few
j_gene: TRBJ2-1
v_gene: TRBV5-1
d_gene: .

CDR3aa: CASSEGTYEQYF
CDR3nt: TGTGCCAGCAGCGAGGGAACCTACGAGCAGTACTTC
abundance: .
j_gene: TRBJ2-7
v_gene: TRBV9
d_gene: .

CDR3aa: CASSPASKNTEAFF
CDR3nt: TGTGCCAGCAGCCCGGCTTCCAAGAACACTGAAGCTTTCTTT
abundance: few
j_gene: TRBJ1-1
v_gene: TRBV7-2
d_gene: .

CDR3aa: CSASSARTGNGYTF
CDR3nt: TGCAGTGCTAGTTCCGCCAGGACGGGAAATGGCTACACCTTC
abundance: .
j_gene: TRBJ1-2
v_gene: TRBV20-1
d_gene: .

CDR3aa: CASSSRDRGIGELFF
CDR3nt: TGTGCCAGCAGCTCGCGGGACAGGGGTATCGGGGAGCTGTTTTTT
abundance: few
j_gene: TRBJ2-2
v_gene: TRBV5-4
d_gene: TRBD1

CDR3aa: CSVELGDQETQYF
CDR3nt: TGCAGCGTTGAATTAGGGGACCAAGAGACCCAGTACTTC
abundance: .
j_gene: TRBJ2-5
v_gene: TRBV29-1
d_gene: .

CDR3aa: CASNRDTPSGANVLTF
CDR3nt: TGTGCCAGCAATCGGGACACCCCCTCTGGGGCCAACGTCCTGACTTTC
abundance: few
j_gene: TRBJ2-6
v_gene: TRBV7-8
d_gene: .

CDR3aa: CSARGSGQGLSSSTDTQYF
CDR3nt: TGCAGTGCTAGGGGTTCGGGACAGGGGCTCTCCTCTAGCACAGATACGCAGTATTTT
abundance: many
j_gene: TRBJ2-3
v_gene: TRBV20-1
d_gene: TRBD1

CDR3aa: CASSDSDNTEAFF
CDR3nt: TGTGCCAGCAGTGACTCGGACAACACTGAAGCTTTCTTT
abundance: few
j_gene: TRBJ1-1
v_gene: TRBV6-4
d_gene: .

CDR3aa: CASSLEEGDYEQYF
CDR3nt: TGTGCTAGCAGCTTAGAGGAGGGGGACTACGAGCAGTACTTC
abundance: once
j_gene: TRBJ2-7
v_gene: TRBV7-7
d_gene: .

CDR3aa: CASSLVRAWSTGELFF
CDR3nt: TGTGCCAGCAGCTTAGTGCGAGCGTGGAGCACCGGGGAGCTGTTTTTT
abundance: many
j_gene: TRBJ2-2
v_gene: TRBV7-2
d_gene: .

CDR3aa: CASSIHGGTAYGYTF
CDR3nt: TGTGCCAGCAGCATCCATGGGGGGACAGCATATGGCTACACCTTC
abundance: many
j_gene: TRBJ1-2
v_gene: TRBV9
d_gene: TRBD1

CDR3aa: CASSFQRTAREQYF
CDR3nt: TGTGCCAGCAGCTTTCAAAGGACGGCGCGGGAGCAGTACTTC
abundance: .
j_gene: TRBJ2-7
v_gene: TRBV11-1
d_gene: .

CDR3aa: CASSLFSGEETQYF
CDR3nt: TGTGCCAGCAGCTTGTTTTCAGGGGAGGAGACCCAGTACTTC
abundance: many
j_gene: TRBJ2-5
v_gene: TRBV5-4
d_gene: .

CDR3aa: CASSQVRGGQYNEQFF
CDR3nt: TGTGCCAGCAGCCAAGTGCGGGGGGGCCAATACAATGAGCAGTTCTTC
abundance: large
j_gene: TRBJ2-1
v_gene: TRBV3-1
d_gene: TRBD2

CDR3aa: CASRIEGAKNIQHF
CDR3nt: TGTGCCAGCAGGATAGAGGGGGCCAAAAACATTCAGCACTTC
abundance: once
j_gene: TRBJ2-4
v_gene: TRBV6-2/TRBV6-3
d_gene: TRBD1

CDR3aa: CASSIGPAGTGELFF
CDR3nt: TGTGCCAGCAGTATCGGTCCAGCGGGCACCGGGGAGCTGTTTTTT
abundance: many
j_gene: TRBJ2-2
v_gene: TRBV12-3/TRBV12-4
d_gene: .

CDR3aa: CASSPGLAGGTGELFF
CDR3nt: TGTGCCAGCAGCCCGGGACTAGCGGGGGGCACCGGGGAGCTGTTTTTT
abundance: .
j_gene: TRBJ2-2
v_gene: TRBV9
d_gene: TRBD2

CDR3aa: CASSGEVDTQYF
CDR3nt: TGTGCCAGCAGTGGGGAGGTGGATACGCAGTATTTT
abundance: medium-sized
j_gene: TRBJ2-3
v_gene: TRBV28
d_gene: .

CDR3aa: CASSQPGPPYEQYF
CDR3nt: TGTGCCAGCAGCCAACCAGGGCCCCCCTACGAGCAGTACTTC
abundance: many
j_gene: TRBJ2-7
v_gene: TRBV4-2
d_gene: .

CDR3aa: CASRGQGLDGYTF
CDR3nt: TGTGCCAGCCGGGGACAGGGTTTGGATGGCTACACCTTC
abundance: .
j_gene: TRBJ1-2
v_gene: TRBV2
d_gene: TRBD1

CDR3aa: CSARGQGREGYTF
CDR3nt: TGCAGTGCAAGAGGACAGGGGCGAGAGGGCTACACCTTC
abundance: many
j_gene: TRBJ1-2
v_gene: TRBV20-1
d_gene: TRBD1

CDR3aa: CASSPYRGYEQYF
CDR3nt: TGTGCCAGCAGCCCTTACAGGGGTTACGAGCAGTACTTC
abundance: .
j_gene: TRBJ2-7
v_gene: TRBV7-6
d_gene: TRBD1

CDR3aa: CASSTGGTEAFF
CDR3nt: TGTGCCAGCAGCACAGGGGGCACTGAAGCTTTCTTT
abundance: many
j_gene: TRBJ1-1
v_gene: TRBV7-3
d_gene: TRBD1

CDR3aa: CASSVDPGDNYGYTF
CDR3nt: TGCGCCAGCAGCGTGGACCCAGGGGATAACTATGGCTACACCTTC
abundance: many
j_gene: TRBJ1-2
v_gene: TRBV4-1
d_gene: .

CDR3aa: CASSPGLGNTEAFF
CDR3nt: TGTGCCAGCAGTCCCGGGCTCGGGAACACTGAAGCTTTCTTT
abundance: many
j_gene: TRBJ1-1
v_gene: TRBV11-1
d_gene: .